The entry below describes one T cell receptor beta chain. Its antigen remains unidentified. The data stem from a study of long-term antiretroviral therapy in people with HIV. Regarding the study as a whole: Investigators report no available data on ART adherence, viral resistance or therapy changes.

The germline CDR1 and CDR2 sequences are MDHEN and SYDVKM. V trimming: 5 bases; J trimming: 5 bases; junction bases outside the gene matches: 7. There are 15 residues in the CDR3. This was the immunoSEQ v3.0 assay at survey level. Profiled with immunoSEQ multiplex PCR; TCRdb holds only in-frame clones, not every one. The sample lists 11,000 or so clones, around 84% seen once, with around an eighth in the top ten. The chain uses TRBV28 and TRBJ1-1, with 11 bases fitting TRBD1. This sequence originates from a man aged 40-49 years with HIV. This material consisted of unsorted PBMCs, taken 1.2 years after starting antiretroviral therapy. The CDR3 is CASSLPGQGGTEAFF. The CDR3 DNA reads TGTGCCAGCAGTCTGCCGGGACAGGGGGGGACTGAAGCTTTCTTT.